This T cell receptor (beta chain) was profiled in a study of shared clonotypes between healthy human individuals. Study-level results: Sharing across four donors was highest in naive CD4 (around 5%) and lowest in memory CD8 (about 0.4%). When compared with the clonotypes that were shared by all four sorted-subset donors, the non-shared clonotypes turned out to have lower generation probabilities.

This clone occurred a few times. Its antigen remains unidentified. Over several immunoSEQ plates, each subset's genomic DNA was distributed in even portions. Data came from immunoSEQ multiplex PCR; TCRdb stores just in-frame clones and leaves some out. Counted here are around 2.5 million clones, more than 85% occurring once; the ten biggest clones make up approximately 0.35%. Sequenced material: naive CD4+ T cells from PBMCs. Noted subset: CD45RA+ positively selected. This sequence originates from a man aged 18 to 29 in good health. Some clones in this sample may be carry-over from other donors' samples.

The CDR3 here is CAWSVRGPQGEAFF. The CDR3 bases are TGTGCCTGGAGTGTACGGGGGCCCCAGGGAGAAGCTTTCTTT. The V and J genes are TRBV30 and TRBJ1-1; possibly TRBD1 for D (6 bases). The V gene's germline CDR1 is GTSNPN and CDR2 SVGIG (reference sequence). Trimming stripped 0 bases from V and 8 bases from J, with 16 bases between. The CDR3 totals 14 residues.